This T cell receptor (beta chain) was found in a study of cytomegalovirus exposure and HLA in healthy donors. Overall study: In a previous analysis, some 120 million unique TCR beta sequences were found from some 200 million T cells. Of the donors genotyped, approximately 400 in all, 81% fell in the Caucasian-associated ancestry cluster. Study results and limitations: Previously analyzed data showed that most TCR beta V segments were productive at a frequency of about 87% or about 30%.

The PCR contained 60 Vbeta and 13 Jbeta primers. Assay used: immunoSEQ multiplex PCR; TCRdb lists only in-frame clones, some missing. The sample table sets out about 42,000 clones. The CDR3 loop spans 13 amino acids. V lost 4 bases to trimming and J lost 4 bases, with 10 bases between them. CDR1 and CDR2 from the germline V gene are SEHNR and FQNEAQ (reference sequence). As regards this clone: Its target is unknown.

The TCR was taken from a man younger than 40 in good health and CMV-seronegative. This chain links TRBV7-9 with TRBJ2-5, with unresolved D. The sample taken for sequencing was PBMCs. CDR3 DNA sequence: TGTGCCAGCAGCTATAAACCCGGAGAGACCCAGTACTTC. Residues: CASSYKPGETQYF.